The sequence of this TCR beta chain was determined in a study of shared clonotypes between healthy human individuals. The overall study: The cohort had two women and three men, ages 18 to 49.

The method was immunoSEQ multiplex PCR; TCRdb's version includes in-frame clones alone and lacks a portion of them. The sample lists some 1,600,000 clones, 98% occurring once. After removal of 8 bases from V and 6 bases from J, the junction contained 4 bases not matched to a gene. The CDR3 has 13 residues. CDR1 is ENHRY and CDR2 is SYGVKD in the germline V gene. The V call is TRBV10-3, the J call TRBJ2-2; 9 bases are shared with TRBD1. Source material: naive CD4+ T cells sorted from blood. The subset denotes: CD45RA+ positively selected. The source is a man aged 25 to 45 in good health. CDR3 sequence (DNA): TGTGCCATCGGGGACAGGGATGCCGGGGAGCTGTTTTTT. Protein sequence: CAIGDRDAGELFF.